This section outlines one T cell receptor beta chain sequence together with its context. The CDR3 is 15 amino acids. Germline V gene data show CDR1 as GTSNPN and CDR2 as SVGIG (reference sequence). Deletions cut 3 bases from V and 5 bases from J, with 19 bases between. This sample was included in a study of T cells in Graves' hyperthyroidism and ophthalmopathy. The study based diagnoses on clinical symptoms, serum thyroxine and TRAb, thyroid ultrasound and orbital computed tomography. Sample collection date corresponds to first hyperthyroidism diagnosis, prior to any ophthalmopathy symptoms. Template material for amplifying TCR beta CDR3 regions consisted of RNA transcripts. The TCR CDR3 was amplified in a first-round RT-PCR using the HTBI primer set. A single record per CDR3 protein comes from TCRdb applying MiXCR to the multiplex PCR reads. The sample yields approximately 720,000 distinct CDR3 sequences, around 19% seen once.

Sequencing was done on a sample of blood. The clonotype comes from a woman aged 50 to 60 with Graves' hyperthyroidism that later progressed to Graves' ophthalmopathy. The chain carries TRBV30 and TRBJ1-1; possible D gene TRBD1, 5 bases. The CDR3 reads CAWSQNVGVGTEAFF. CDR3 bases: TGTGCCTGGAGCCAGAACGTGGGGGTAGGGACTGAAGCTTTCTTT.